This TCR beta chain was identified during a study of blood T cell repertoires in COVID-19. Background on the study: Samples taken during acute and convalescent COVID-19 were collected in the United States, Italy and Spain.

The Seattle site enrolled patients during active infection and followed them longitudinally. J lost 2 bases, V lost 5 bases, and 5 bases had no gene match. The CDR3 has 14 residues. Germline values: CDR1 KGHSH, CDR2 LQKENI. Here immunoSEQ multiplex PCR was the method, and the copy in TCRdb shows in-frame clones only, minus some. This sample has over 100,000 clones, with about 89% found just once. The J gene is TRBJ2-7, the V gene TRBV18; TRBD2 matches 8 bases. This TCR came from a woman aged 65 to 85 with COVID-19, enrolled during active disease. Sequenced: peripheral blood. CDR3 in amino acids: CASSGSSGAYEQYF. DNA for the CDR3: TGTGCCAGCTCAGGAAGTAGCGGGGCCTACGAGCAGTACTTC.